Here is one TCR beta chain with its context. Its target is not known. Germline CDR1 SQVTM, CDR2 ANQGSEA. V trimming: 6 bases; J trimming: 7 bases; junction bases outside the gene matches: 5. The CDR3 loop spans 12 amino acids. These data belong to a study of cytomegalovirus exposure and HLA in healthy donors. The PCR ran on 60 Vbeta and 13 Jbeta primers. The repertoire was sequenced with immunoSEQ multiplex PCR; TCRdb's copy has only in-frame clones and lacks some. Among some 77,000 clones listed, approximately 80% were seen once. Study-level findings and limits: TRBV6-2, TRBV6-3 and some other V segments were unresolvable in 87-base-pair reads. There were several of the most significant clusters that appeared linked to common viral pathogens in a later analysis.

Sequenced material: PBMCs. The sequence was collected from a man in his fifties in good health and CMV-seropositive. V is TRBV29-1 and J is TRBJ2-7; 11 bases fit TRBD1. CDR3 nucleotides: TGCAGCGTCGCGGGACAGGGGGATGAGCAGTACTTC. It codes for CSVAGQGDEQYF.